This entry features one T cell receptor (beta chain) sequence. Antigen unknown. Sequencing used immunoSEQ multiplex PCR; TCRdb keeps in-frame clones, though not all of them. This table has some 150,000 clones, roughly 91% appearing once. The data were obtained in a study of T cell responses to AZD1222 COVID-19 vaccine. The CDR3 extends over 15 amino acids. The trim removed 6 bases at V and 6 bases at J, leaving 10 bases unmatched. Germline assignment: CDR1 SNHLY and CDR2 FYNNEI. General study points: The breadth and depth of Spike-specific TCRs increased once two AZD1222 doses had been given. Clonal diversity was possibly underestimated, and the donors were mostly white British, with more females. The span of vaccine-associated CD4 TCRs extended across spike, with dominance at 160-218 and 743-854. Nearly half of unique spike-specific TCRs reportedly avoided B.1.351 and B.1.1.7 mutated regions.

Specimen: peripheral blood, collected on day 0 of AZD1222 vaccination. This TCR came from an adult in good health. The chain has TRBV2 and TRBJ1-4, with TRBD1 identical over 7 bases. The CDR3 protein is CASRGPGQPDEKLFF. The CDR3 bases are TGTGCCAGCAGAGGCCCGGGACAGCCGGATGAAAAACTGTTTTTT.